Listed below are T cell receptor beta chains from one sample, sequenced in a study of T cells in Graves' hyperthyroidism and ophthalmopathy. MiXCR, applied by TCRdb to the multiplex PCR reads, yields one record per CDR3 protein. The sample records some 500,000 distinct CDR3 sequences, around a quarter being singletons. Sequencing was carried out using blood. Receptor source: a woman in her thirties with Graves' ophthalmopathy. Each CDR3 is given with its conserved first and last residue. Each record gives: clone size, D gene, V gene, J gene, CDR3 protein, CDR3 DNA. A D gene is named only where the DNA matches it firmly. Size is stated for part of the rows, as once, few or many counts, or as a class when the clone is expanded.

clone_size: many
d_call: NA
v_call: TRBV28
j_call: TRBJ1-2
cdr3_aa: CASTSGGGVIYGYTF
cdr3_nt: TGTGCCAGCACCTCGGGGGGGGGCGTTATCTATGGCTACACCTTC

clone_size: many
d_call: TRBD2
v_call: TRBV5-1
j_call: TRBJ2-2
cdr3_aa: CASSLPSGGANTGELFF
cdr3_nt: TGCGCCAGCAGCTTGCCTAGCGGGGGCGCAAACACCGGGGAGCTGTTTTTT

clone_size: few
d_call: NA
v_call: TRBV12-3/TRBV12-4
j_call: TRBJ1-1
cdr3_aa: CASSEVRIEAFF
cdr3_nt: TGTGCCAGCAGTGAGGTACGGATTGAAGCTTTCTTT

clone_size: many
d_call: NA
v_call: TRBV27
j_call: TRBJ1-2
cdr3_aa: CASSFVRWCTF
cdr3_nt: TGTGCCAGCAGTTTTGTTCGGTGGTGCACCTTC

clone_size: many
d_call: NA
v_call: TRBV24-1
j_call: TRBJ1-1
cdr3_aa: CATNTEAFF
cdr3_nt: TGTGCCACAAACACTGAAGCCTTCTTT

clone_size: many
d_call: NA
v_call: TRBV6-1
j_call: TRBJ1-2
cdr3_aa: CASSEDGGEPTF
cdr3_nt: TGTGCCAGCAGTGAAGATGGAGGGGAGCCCACCTTC

clone_size: many
d_call: NA
v_call: TRBV29-1
j_call: TRBJ2-7
cdr3_aa: CSVATTVGEQYF
cdr3_nt: TGCAGCGTCGCCACCACAGTAGGTGAGCAGTACTTC

clone_size: many
d_call: TRBD1
v_call: TRBV7-9
j_call: TRBJ1-2
cdr3_aa: CASSLVGQENYGYTF
cdr3_nt: TGTGCCAGCAGCCTCGTCGGACAGGAGAACTATGGCTACACCTTC

clone_size: many
d_call: NA
v_call: TRBV12-3/TRBV12-4
j_call: TRBJ2-7
cdr3_aa: CASSLVDTAYEQYF
cdr3_nt: TGTGCCAGCAGTTTAGTGGACACCGCCTACGAGCAGTACTTC

clone_size: NA
d_call: TRBD1
v_call: TRBV7-8
j_call: TRBJ2-7
cdr3_aa: CASSDGTAFYEQYF
cdr3_nt: TGTGCCAGCAGCGATGGGACAGCGTTCTACGAGCAGTACTTC

clone_size: many
d_call: NA
v_call: TRBV29-1
j_call: TRBJ2-7
cdr3_aa: CSVEADGNEQYF
cdr3_nt: TGCAGCGTTGAAGCCGACGGCAACGAGCAGTACTTC

clone_size: NA
d_call: NA
v_call: TRBV27
j_call: TRBJ1-5
cdr3_aa: CASSPLPTGIQPQHF
cdr3_nt: TGTGCCAGCAGCCCCCTACCGACAGGTATCCAGCCCCAGCATTTT

clone_size: few
d_call: NA
v_call: TRBV29-1
j_call: TRBJ1-1
cdr3_aa: CSAWLGGEAFF
cdr3_nt: TGCAGCGCATGGTTAGGGGGTGAAGCTTTCTTT

clone_size: NA
d_call: NA
v_call: TRBV28
j_call: TRBJ1-6
cdr3_aa: CASKQGGSPLHF
cdr3_nt: TGTGCCAGCAAGCAGGGAGGTTCACCCCTCCACTTT

clone_size: few
d_call: NA
v_call: TRBV3-1
j_call: TRBJ1-2
cdr3_aa: CASSQRSYGYTF
cdr3_nt: TGTGCCAGCAGCCAGAGGTCCTATGGCTACACCTTC

clone_size: NA
d_call: NA
v_call: TRBV7-2
j_call: TRBJ2-5
cdr3_aa: CASSARGSPGQETQYF
cdr3_nt: TGTGCCAGCAGCGCCCGGGGTTCGCCGGGGCAAGAGACCCAGTACTTC

clone_size: many
d_call: NA
v_call: TRBV29-1
j_call: TRBJ2-7
cdr3_aa: CSVIIGSRSYEQYF
cdr3_nt: TGCAGCGTCATTATAGGTTCGCGCTCCTACGAGCAGTACTTC

clone_size: many
d_call: TRBD2
v_call: TRBV7-2
j_call: TRBJ2-5
cdr3_aa: CASSPRWGGETQYF
cdr3_nt: TGTGCCAGCAGCCCACGGTGGGGGGGGGAGACCCAGTACTTC

clone_size: few
d_call: NA
v_call: TRBV5-1
j_call: TRBJ1-1
cdr3_aa: CASSLVPQEAFF
cdr3_nt: TGCGCCAGCAGCTTGGTACCCCAGGAAGCTTTCTTT

clone_size: many
d_call: NA
v_call: TRBV7-8
j_call: TRBJ2-3
cdr3_aa: CASSFNIDTQYF
cdr3_nt: TGTGCCAGCAGCTTTAACATAGATACGCAGTATTTT

clone_size: few
d_call: NA
v_call: TRBV7-9
j_call: TRBJ1-1
cdr3_aa: CASRPIPRRGTEAFF
cdr3_nt: TGTGCCAGCAGGCCAATCCCACGGCGGGGCACTGAAGCTTTCTTT

clone_size: NA
d_call: NA
v_call: TRBV29-1
j_call: TRBJ1-5
cdr3_aa: CSVYGTDNQPQHF
cdr3_nt: TGCAGCGTATACGGGACGGACAATCAGCCCCAGCATTTT

clone_size: many
d_call: NA
v_call: TRBV20-1
j_call: TRBJ2-3
cdr3_aa: CSARGTPSTDTQYF
cdr3_nt: TGCAGTGCTAGGGGGACGCCTAGCACAGATACGCAGTATTTT

clone_size: many
d_call: NA
v_call: TRBV6-1
j_call: TRBJ1-2
cdr3_aa: CASGGDRRGYTF
cdr3_nt: TGTGCCAGCGGTGGGGATCGGCGTGGCTACACCTTC

clone_size: few
d_call: NA
v_call: TRBV28
j_call: TRBJ2-5
cdr3_aa: CASSLGTSEGKTQYF
cdr3_nt: TGTGCCAGCAGTTTGGGGACCTCCGAGGGAAAGACCCAGTACTTC

clone_size: few
d_call: TRBD2
v_call: TRBV20-1
j_call: TRBJ2-5
cdr3_aa: CSAPGAGLAGVTQYF
cdr3_nt: TGCAGTGCTCCCGGGGCGGGGCTAGCGGGAGTTACCCAGTACTTC

clone_size: NA
d_call: NA
v_call: TRBV28
j_call: TRBJ2-7
cdr3_aa: CASSSPEFAGNEQYF
cdr3_nt: TGTGCCAGCAGTTCCCCCGAATTCGCCGGTAACGAGCAGTACTTC

clone_size: many
d_call: NA
v_call: TRBV4-2
j_call: TRBJ1-1
cdr3_aa: CASSQDRDSLLTAFF
cdr3_nt: TGTGCCAGCAGCCAAGACCGGGACTCTCTATTAACAGCTTTCTTT

clone_size: many
d_call: NA
v_call: TRBV11-2
j_call: TRBJ1-5
cdr3_aa: CASSLGTDHGPQHF
cdr3_nt: TGTGCCAGCAGCTTAGGGACAGACCATGGGCCCCAGCATTTT

clone_size: NA
d_call: TRBD1
v_call: TRBV7-9
j_call: TRBJ2-7
cdr3_aa: CASSLEQGASQYF
cdr3_nt: TGTGCCAGCAGCTTGGAACAGGGGGCATCGCAGTACTTC

clone_size: NA
d_call: NA
v_call: TRBV27
j_call: TRBJ1-1
cdr3_aa: CASSRFTGTEAFF
cdr3_nt: TGTGCCAGCAGCCGATTTACAGGGACTGAAGCTTTCTTT

clone_size: many
d_call: NA
v_call: TRBV20-1
j_call: TRBJ1-5
cdr3_aa: CSARWDLATQPQHF
cdr3_nt: TGCAGTGCTAGGTGGGACCTCGCCACTCAGCCCCAGCATTTT

clone_size: NA
d_call: NA
v_call: TRBV2
j_call: TRBJ2-2
cdr3_aa: CASMGGDTGELFF
cdr3_nt: TGTGCCAGCATGGGCGGAGACACCGGGGAGCTGTTTTTT

clone_size: many
d_call: NA
v_call: TRBV12-3/TRBV12-4
j_call: TRBJ1-1
cdr3_aa: CASSPGSTEAFF
cdr3_nt: TGTGCCAGCAGCCCCGGGAGCACTGAAGCTTTCTTT

clone_size: many
d_call: TRBD1
v_call: TRBV12-3/TRBV12-4
j_call: TRBJ1-3
cdr3_aa: CASRLTGEFLEISGNTIYF
cdr3_nt: TGTGCCAGCAGATTGACAGGGGAGTTTTTGGAGATCTCTGGAAACACCATATATTTT

clone_size: many
d_call: NA
v_call: TRBV20-1
j_call: TRBJ1-2
cdr3_aa: CSARVGDLLWSYTF
cdr3_nt: TGCAGTGCTAGAGTTGGGGACTTACTATGGAGCTACACCTTC

clone_size: once
d_call: NA
v_call: TRBV11-1
j_call: TRBJ2-1
cdr3_aa: CASSLERAKANEQFF
cdr3_nt: TGTGCCAGCAGCTTAGAACGCGCCAAAGCGAATGAGCAGTTCTTC

clone_size: many
d_call: TRBD2
v_call: TRBV6-1
j_call: TRBJ2-4
cdr3_aa: CASSSPGLAGNIQYF
cdr3_nt: TGTGCCAGCAGCTCGCCGGGACTAGCGGGAAACATTCAGTACTTC

clone_size: many
d_call: NA
v_call: TRBV13
j_call: TRBJ1-1
cdr3_aa: CASSSLTNTEAFF
cdr3_nt: TGTGCCAGCAGCTCTCTCACGAACACTGAAGCTTTCTTT

clone_size: few
d_call: NA
v_call: TRBV11-2
j_call: TRBJ2-7
cdr3_aa: CASSTWTRDWSYTYEQYF
cdr3_nt: TGTGCCAGCAGCACTTGGACACGGGACTGGAGTTATACCTACGAGCAGTACTTC

clone_size: NA
d_call: NA
v_call: TRBV27
j_call: TRBJ1-5
cdr3_aa: CASSERAPGGSQHF
cdr3_nt: TGTGCCAGCAGTGAAAGGGCCCCCGGGGGGTCCCAGCATTTT